This TCR beta chain was sequenced during a study of T cells in Graves' hyperthyroidism and ophthalmopathy. A word on this clonotype: Antigen specificity is unknown.

Overall study findings and caveats: Ophthalmopathy was identified by the model a median around 6.3 months ahead of onset. Peripheral blood also featured most of the thyroid clonotypes expanded above 0.001.

Amplification of TCR beta CDR3 regions used RNA as the template. A first-round RT-PCR of the TCR CDR3 used the HTBI primer set. TCRdb independently ran MiXCR on the multiplex PCR reads; one entry per CDR3 protein. The data hold a few hundred thousand distinct CDR3 sequences, with just over 45% observed a single time. Subjects aged 18 to 65 presented with newly diagnosed hyperthyroidism of less than 2 months' duration. Uncontrolled infection, other autoimmune disease, pregnancy and lactation each barred patients from inclusion. This sequence originates from a young woman with Graves' hyperthyroidism. Sequencing was done on a sample of peripheral blood or thyroid tissue (not recorded which).

The CDR3 DNA follows: TGTGCCAGCAGCTTGGGTGGACTAGCGGGAGCCGGGGAGACCCAGTACTTC. As protein: CASSLGGLAGAGETQYF. V gene TRBV5-4 combines with J gene TRBJ2-5; TRBD2 agrees at 13 bases. Unmatched junction bases numbered 7, after V lost 0 bases and J lost 5 bases. The germline CDR1 and CDR2 sequences are SGHNT and YYREEE (reference sequence). The CDR3 extends over 17 amino acids.